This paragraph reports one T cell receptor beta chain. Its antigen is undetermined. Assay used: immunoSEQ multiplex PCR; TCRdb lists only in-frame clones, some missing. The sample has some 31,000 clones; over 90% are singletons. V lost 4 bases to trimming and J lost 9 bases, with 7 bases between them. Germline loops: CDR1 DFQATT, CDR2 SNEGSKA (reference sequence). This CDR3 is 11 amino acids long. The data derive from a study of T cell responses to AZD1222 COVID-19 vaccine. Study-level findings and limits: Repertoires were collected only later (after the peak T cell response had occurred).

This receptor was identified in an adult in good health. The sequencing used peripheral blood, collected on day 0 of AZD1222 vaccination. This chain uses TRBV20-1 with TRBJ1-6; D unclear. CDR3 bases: TGCAGTGCTATAAAGGGTTCACCCCTCCACTTT. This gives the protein CSAIKGSPLHF.